Following are 5 T cell receptor beta chains from one sample sequenced in a study of cytomegalovirus exposure and HLA in healthy donors. The PCR contained 60 Vbeta and 13 Jbeta primers. Sequenced by immunoSEQ multiplex PCR; TCRdb stores in-frame clones only, minus some. The table lists more than 150,000 clones, about 80% of them singletons. The material sequenced was PBMCs. These receptors originate from a man younger than 35 in good health and CMV-seronegative.

This chain links TRBV30 with TRBJ1-4, with unresolved D. V shed 0 bases and J shed 1 base, with 9 bases lying between them. The V gene's germline CDR1 is GTSNPN and CDR2 SVGIG (reference sequence). This CDR3 is 15 amino acids long. The CDR3, as DNA: TGTGCCTGGAGTGTACGGCGGGGAACTAATGAAAAACTGTTTTTT. This gives the protein CAWSVRRGTNEKLFF.

The chain links TRBV6-5 to TRBJ1-2; the match to TRBD1 covers 8 bases. The CDR3 is made up of 16 amino acids. V gave up 0 bases and J gave up 7 bases; unmatched junction bases: 10. Germline V gene lookup returns CDR1 MNHEY and CDR2 SVGAGI. Here the CDR3 reads CASSYSTPAGGIGYTF. The CDR3 DNA reads as TGTGCCAGCAGTTACTCGACCCCCGCAGGGGGCATTGGCTACACCTTC.

In the case of this clone: The junction shows a germline mismatch at one end, possibly a read error. The gene calls are TRBV15 and TRBJ2-2; a possible D gene is TRBD2 (7 bases). The CDR3 is 15 residues long. Looked up from germline, CDR1 is LNHNV and CDR2 is YYDKDF (reference sequence). CDR3 in amino acids: CATSRKQGGTGELLF. The CDR3 nucleotides are TGTGCCACCAGCAGGAAACAGGGAGGGACCGGGGAGCTGCTTTTT.

V is TRBV7-7 and J is TRBJ2-5; D is unclear. The CDR3 loop spans 16 amino acids. Germline V gene sequence: CDR1 SSHAT, CDR2 FNYEAQ (reference sequence). DNA of the CDR3: TGTGCTAGCTCCCCTGGCGGCGGCATGCTCCAAGAGACCCAGTACTTC. Amino acids: CASSPGGGMLQETQYF.

The chain joins TRBV9 to TRBJ2-1; 11 bases line up with TRBD2. Germline CDR1 and CDR2: SGDLS and YYNGEE. This CDR3 comprises 17 residues. After removal of 3 bases from V and 0 bases from J, the junction contained 5 bases not matched to a gene. The CDR3 loop is CASSGGSGGASYNEQFF. In DNA, the CDR3 is TGTGCCAGCAGCGGGGGTAGCGGGGGGGCCTCCTACAATGAGCAGTTCTTC.